The source of this T cell receptor beta chain is a study of shared clonotypes between healthy human individuals (TCRdb year 2020). General notes on the study: A couple of women and a few men aged 18 to 49 years were included in the cohort. For each donor, CD4 naive and CD4 memory were each run on three plates, CD8 naive on two plates, and CD8 memory on one plate. To estimate repertoire size and how much clonotypes are shared between individuals, the study performed deep sequencing of blood TCR repertoires from a handful of healthy adults. To increase sequencing depth and limit assay-specific biases, different laboratories used diverse techniques to prepare libraries and sequence TCR repertoires. Leukapheresis yielded between about 0.85 and 10 billion PBMCs per donor. Beyond this particular receptor, the publication reports: Roughly 5.2% of naive CD4, around 4% of naive CD8, about 2.1% of memory CD4, and around 0.42% of memory CD8 clonotypes were shared across a few donors. The small number of donors limited the genetic and exposure-history diversity represented. Pairwise subsampling led to the expectation that sequencing depth would affect the degree of clonotype sharing among donors. Sampling was limited to blood, and TCR repertoires in tissue likely differ from TCR repertoires in blood. Clonotypes shared by all four sorted-subset donors showed higher generation probabilities than non-shared clonotypes. Even with the large sequencing depth, rarefaction of the sorted-subset datasets indicated that sequencing was incomplete. Naive subsets generally had larger estimated clonotype richness than memory subsets did.

Its CDR3 holds 16 amino acids, cysteine through phenylalanine. The kept DNA is CDR3 alone, 48 bases in frame from the first base. As encoded in the germline V gene, CDR1 is SGHRS while CDR2 is YFSETQ. The junction carries 9 bases between V and J, which are trimmed by 0 bases and 2 bases respectively. TCR CDR3 regions were amplified from genomic DNA by multiplex PCR using the deep immunoSEQ assay. Genomic DNA extracted from each cell subset was distributed evenly over all wells of several immunoSEQ 96-well plates, and each plate served as one replicate. For sorted subsets, each replicate PCR was loaded with 200 ng genomic DNA, equivalent to approximately 33,000 T cell genomes. The purified libraries were quantified using a Qubit 3.0 fluorometer, sized with a Bioanalyzer 2100, and then quantified again using the KAPA Library Quantification kit. A separate single-read 150-cycle Illumina NextSeq 550 flow cell was used to sequence each immunoSEQ 96-well plate. From the authors' description of their analysis: Because the immunoSEQ output held only junctional sequences and lacked quality scores, the filtering could not match the filtering applied to full-length reads. To assign V/J genes and CDR3, sequences were annotated against IMGT germline references using PyIR, a Python wrapper for IgBLAST v1.9. Reads with weak V/J assignments (E-value above 1e-6), missing CDR3, stop codons, out-of-frame junctions, or ambiguous translated residues were removed. V3J clonotypes were defined by identical inferred V gene, J gene, and CDR3 amino acid sequence. Percentage overlap between repertoires was computed as shared unique clonotypes divided by the size of the smaller repertoire. Richness of each repertoire was evaluated using RTK rarefaction, the Chao1 estimator, and Recon v2.1 estimates of unobserved clonotypes. OLGA was used to compute generation probabilities for all TCRbeta clonotypes that the gDNA method yielded from a few donors. TCRdb mirrors the immuneACCESS table, restricted to in-frame sequences. Some clones are absent from its copies; in checked studies, under half trace to an unresolved V gene, and the reason for the others is unknown. The V and J calls and clone size were taken over from that table, and D and trimming were inferred from the DNA. This sample lists roughly 2.2 million clones; about 90% were detected once. The ten top clones hold approximately 0.4% of the sample.

The donors were healthy, HIV-negative adults who had no recently reported acute infections or vaccinations. Every donor was a Caucasian adult living in Nashville, Tennessee, USA. CD4+ T cells were enriched by magnetic negative selection, after which naive cells were positively selected on CD45RA and the negative fraction was taken as the memory subset. Blood was collected by leukapheresis, and PBMCs were isolated by Ficoll-Histopaque density gradient centrifugation and then cryopreserved in liquid nitrogen vapor phase. Analytical flow cytometry was used to check the purity and quantity of every magnetically sorted T cell population. Genomic DNA was isolated from every sorted fraction and measured by UV absorbance on a Nanodrop 2000c. In regard to this clone: Its cognate antigen has yet to be identified. No clone much larger than this one lies a single base away; base qualities are absent.

The clonotype comes from a man younger than 30 in good health. Some clones in this sample may be carry-over from other donors' samples. The sequencing sample was made of naive CD4+ T cells from PBMCs. The cell subset or site label on this specimen signifies: CD45RA+ positively selected. The receptor chain draws on TRBV5-1 and TRBJ2-6; no confident D gene assignment can be made. CDR3 loop: CASSLEALAGANVLTF. The nucleotide sequence reads TGCGCCAGCAGCTTGGAGGCGCTGGCTGGGGCCAACGTCCTGACTTTC. The reference TRBV5-1 and TRBJ2-6 proteins fill in what lies around the CDR3, so the full variable domain reads KAGVTQTPRYLIKTRGQQVTLSCSPISGHRSVSWYQQTPGQGLQFLFEYFSETQRNKGNFPGRFSGRQFSNSRSEMNVSTLELGDSALYLCASSLEALAGANVLTFGAGSRLTVL.